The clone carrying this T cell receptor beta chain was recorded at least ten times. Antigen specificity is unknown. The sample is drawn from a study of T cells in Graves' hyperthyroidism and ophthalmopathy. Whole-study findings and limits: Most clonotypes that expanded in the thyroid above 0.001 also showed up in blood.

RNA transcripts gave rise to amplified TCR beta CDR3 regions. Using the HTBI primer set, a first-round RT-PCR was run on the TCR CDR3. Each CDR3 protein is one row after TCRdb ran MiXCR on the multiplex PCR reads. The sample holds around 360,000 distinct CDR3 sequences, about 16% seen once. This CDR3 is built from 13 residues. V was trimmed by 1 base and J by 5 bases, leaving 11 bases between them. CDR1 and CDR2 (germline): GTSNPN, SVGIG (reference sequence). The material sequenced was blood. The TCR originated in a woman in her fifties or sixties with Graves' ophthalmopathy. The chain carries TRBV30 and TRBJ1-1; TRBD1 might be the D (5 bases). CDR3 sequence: CAWSGWGWTEAFF. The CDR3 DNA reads TGTGCCTGGAGTGGATGGGGCTGGACTGAAGCTTTCTTT.